The sequence of this TCR beta chain was determined in a study of response to subunit inactivated influenza vaccine. TCRdb reprocessed the RT-PCR reads via MiXCR and lists one record per CDR3 protein. The sample has about 500,000 distinct CDR3 sequences, 16% seen once; the top ten hold approximately 3%. The germline gives CDR1 LGHDT, CDR2 YNNKEL (reference sequence). The CDR3 is made up of 11 amino acids. The ends lost 5 bases at V and 10 bases at J; junction bases unmatched: 3. With regard to this clonotype: Its antigen is not identified.

Study-wide points: Each seasonal influenza vaccination, the authors suggested, recruits few new T cells.

The clonotype was recovered from a man aged 45 to 70 who received an inactivated influenza vaccine. The chain is built from TRBV3-1 and TRBJ1-2; 8 nucleotides line up with TRBD1. The sequenced sample was CD4+ T cells sorted from PBMCs, obtained roughly 24 months after vaccination. The chain's CDR3 is CASSKTGDYTF. CDR3 nucleotide sequence: TGTGCCAGCAGCAAGACAGGGGACTACACCTTC.